The 25 T cell receptor beta chains below were found in one sample sequenced in a study of blood T cell repertoires in COVID-19. Clones were read by immunoSEQ multiplex PCR, and TCRdb kept only the in-frame ones, dropping some. The data hold around 170,000 clones, with 88% observed a single time. The sample taken for sequencing was peripheral blood. These TCRs come from a man in his 60s with acute or convalescent COVID-19.

The chain employs TRBV6-5 and TRBJ1-4, with D perhaps matching TRBD1 (5 bases). The V and J ends lost 6 bases and 6 bases respectively, with 11 bases between them. Germline V gene sequence: CDR1 MNHEY, CDR2 SVGAGI. This CDR3 has 13 amino acids. The CDR3 here is CASRGEVDEKLFF. Written as DNA, the CDR3 is TGTGCCAGCAGGGGGGAGGTGGATGAAAAACTGTTTTTT.

The chain employs TRBV7-2 and TRBJ1-1; D is undetermined. The CDR3 runs 16 residues. CDR1 is SGHTA, CDR2 FQGNSA, per germline. The ends were cut back, 0 bases at V and 0 bases at J, with 11 bases in the middle. The CDR3 sequence is CASSLAPGLLNTEAFF. In DNA form, the CDR3 reads TGTGCCAGCAGCTTAGCTCCAGGACTGTTGAACACTGAAGCTTTCTTT.

This chain links TRBV27 with TRBJ1-4; D is unresolved. Germline lookup yields CDR1 MNHEY and CDR2 SMNVEV (reference sequence). Trimming took off 0 bases at V and 10 bases at J, with 9 bases between the two ends. The CDR3 sequence is 13 residues long. This CDR3 is CASSLSRGGKLFF. CDR3 nucleotides: TGTGCCAGCAGTTTATCTCGAGGTGGAAAACTGTTTTTT.

The chain links TRBV7-2 to TRBJ2-5; 7 nucleotides match TRBD2. Germline CDR1 and CDR2: SGHTA and FQGNSA. This CDR3 has 15 amino acids. V was pared by 0 bases and J by 5 bases, with 6 bases of the junction left unmatched. CDR3 coding DNA: TGTGCCAGCAGCTTAGCGGGAGGGCTGTTGGAGACCCAGTACTTC. Amino acids: CASSLAGGLLETQYF.

This clone was seen just once. The chain carries TRBV11-2 and TRBJ1-1; D unclear. V gave up 1 base and J gave up 0 bases, with 9 bases separating them. The CDR3 is made up of 15 amino acids. Germline V gives CDR1 SGHAT, CDR2 FQNNGV. The CDR3 DNA reads as TGTGCCAGCAGCTTAGTTCCCAGTGTGAACACTGAAGCTTTCTTT. Protein product: CASSLVPSVNTEAFF.

The chain combines TRBV2 with TRBJ1-1; D possibly corresponds to TRBD1 (5 bases). Germline V gene sequence: CDR1 SNHLY, CDR2 FYNNEI. The ends were cut back, 3 bases at V and 5 bases at J, with 10 bases in the middle. There are 13 residues in the CDR3. For the CDR3, the DNA is TGTGCCAGCAGTGAGTTACGGGGGACTGAAGCTTTCTTT. Translated: CASSELRGTEAFF.

The V call is TRBV7-9, the J call TRBJ1-3; D may be TRBD1 (5 bases). The length of the CDR3 is 16 residues. Germline CDR1 is SEHNR and CDR2 is FQNEAQ (reference sequence). V was pared by 3 bases and J by 0 bases, with 12 bases between. CDR3 bases: TGTGCCAGCAGCTTGGGAACAGGACGCTCTGGAAACACCATATATTTT. It encodes CASSLGTGRSGNTIYF.

V usage is TRBV4-3 and J usage is TRBJ2-3; 7 bases line up with TRBD2. The J segment lost 6 bases and the V segment lost 4 bases, leaving 7 bases of the junction unmatched. Germline CDR1 reads LGHNA; CDR2 reads YSLEER. The CDR3 totals 14 residues. Here the CDR3 reads CASSPGLSMDTQYF. The CDR3, as DNA: TGCGCCAGCAGCCCGGGACTATCGATGGATACGCAGTATTTT.

The chain links TRBV29-1 to TRBJ1-2; TRBD1 is a possible D gene (5 bases). Germline loops: CDR1 SQVTM, CDR2 ANQGSEA. The CDR3 length is 14 residues. The V gene lost 4 bases and the J gene lost 3 bases, with 15 bases spanning the gap. The CDR3 nucleotides are TGCAGCGTTGGGGGGGTAGGGGCCCACTATGGCTACACCTTC. This sequence encodes CSVGGVGAHYGYTF.

The V gene is TRBV6-1, the J gene TRBJ1-2; 8 nucleotides line up with TRBD1. J gave up 5 bases and V 1 base, and 0 bases lay outside the gene matches. Germline V gene sequence: CDR1 MNHNS, CDR2 SASEGT. The CDR3 is made up of 13 amino acids. The CDR3 is CASSEGDRYGYTF. The CDR3 DNA reads as TGTGCCAGCAGTGAAGGGGACAGGTATGGCTACACCTTC.

This chain uses TRBV7-9 with TRBJ2-2; 8 nucleotides agree with TRBD1. Trimming removed 4 bases from V and 5 bases from J; junction bases left unmatched: 9. Germline CDR1 is SEHNR and CDR2 is FQNEAQ (reference sequence). The length of the CDR3 is 16 residues. CDR3 residues: CASSSGQVFMTGELFF. In DNA form, the CDR3 reads TGTGCCAGCAGCTCGGGACAGGTATTCATGACCGGGGAGCTGTTTTTT.

The V and J genes are TRBV11-3 and TRBJ1-6, with a weak D call TRBD1 (5 bases). The V and J ends lost 1 base and 11 bases respectively, with 15 bases between them. Germline V gene data show CDR1 as SGHNT and CDR2 as YENEEA. The CDR3 loop spans 15 amino acids. The CDR3 loop reads CASSLVIGGPAPLHF. The CDR3 region has the DNA TGTGCCAGCAGCTTAGTCATCGGGGGTCCAGCACCCCTCCACTTT.

There are a few counts of this clone. This rearrangement joins TRBV9 to TRBJ2-2, with D perhaps TRBD1 (6 bases). The CDR3 has 14 amino acids. The germline gives CDR1 SGDLS, CDR2 YYNGEE. V dropped 7 bases and J dropped 7 bases, with 17 bases sitting between them. CDR3 sequence (DNA): TGTGCCAGCTCCGCGAGGGGGACGGTCGGGGAGCTGTTTTTT. Protein sequence: CASSARGTVGELFF.

The rearrangement joins TRBV30 to TRBJ1-2; D is undetermined. Trimming pared 3 bases from V and 7 bases from J, leaving 15 bases between. The germline CDR1 and CDR2 sequences are GTSNPN and SVGIG (reference sequence). The CDR3 loop spans 13 amino acids. The CDR3: CAWRGGVEGGYTF. The CDR3 DNA sequence: TGTGCCTGGAGAGGTGGCGTCGAGGGTGGCTACACCTTC.

The gene calls are TRBV6-4 and TRBJ2-3; D possibly corresponds to TRBD2 (6 bases). Per the germline V gene, CDR1 is MRHNA and CDR2 is SNTAGT. CDR3 length: 14 residues. V was pared by 2 bases and J by 2 bases, with 8 bases between. The CDR3 region has the DNA TGTGCCAGCAGTGACGGGACTGACACAGATACGCAGTATTTT. This sequence encodes CASSDGTDTDTQYF.

The chain uses TRBV19 and TRBJ1-1; tentatively, D is TRBD1 (5 bases). V was cut by 6 bases and J by 1 base, with 12 bases left in between. Germline loops: CDR1 LNHDA, CDR2 SQIVND (reference sequence). The CDR3 is 14 amino acids. In nucleotides, the CDR3 is TGTGCCAGTAGGACAGTGGGATCGAACACTGAAGCTTTCTTT. Protein sequence: CASRTVGSNTEAFF.

This sequence joins TRBV7-9 and TRBJ2-5, with D uncertain. The CDR3 sequence is 11 residues long. The V end lost 4 bases, the J end lost 3 bases, and 3 bases lay between the germline ends. CDR1 is SEHNR and CDR2 is FQNEAQ in the germline V gene (reference sequence). CDR3 coding DNA: TGTGCCAGCAGCTATAAAGAGACCCAGTACTTC. As protein: CASSYKETQYF.

The gene calls are TRBV2 and TRBJ1-1; 8 bases line up with TRBD1. CDR1 SNHLY and CDR2 FYNNEI come from the germline V gene. Trimming at V came to 7 bases and at J to 4 bases, leaving 8 bases not matched to a gene. This CDR3 spans 14 amino acids. The CDR3, as DNA: TGTGCCAGCATAAGGACAGGGCTGGGCACTGAAGCTTTCTTT. This sequence encodes CASIRTGLGTEAFF. The full variable domain, its missing parts supplied by reference TRBV2 and TRBJ1-1, is EPEVTQTPSHQVTQMGQEVILRCVPISNHLYFYWYRQILGQKVEFLVSFYNNEISEKSEIFDDQFSVERPDGSNFTLKIRSTKLEDSAMYFCASIRTGLGTEAFFGQGTRLTVV.

This clone was observed a few times. The chain recombines TRBV14 with TRBJ2-2, with TRBD2 identical over 13 bases. After removal of 5 bases from V and 6 bases from J, the junction contained 3 bases not matched to a gene. The CDR3 has 15 amino acids. CDR1 is SGHDN and CDR2 is FVKESK in the germline V gene. CDR3 DNA sequence: TGTGCCAGCAGCGCGGGACTAGCGGGACCCGGGGAGCTGTTTTTT. Amino acids: CASSAGLAGPGELFF. Full variable domain (outside the CDR3, taken from reference TRBV14 and TRBJ2-2): EAGVTQFPSHSVIEKGQTVTLRCDPISGHDNLYWYRRVMGKEIKFLLHFVKESKQDESGMPNNRFLAERTGGTYSTLKVQPAELEDSGVYFCASSAGLAGPGELFFGEGSRLTVL.

This chain links TRBV29-1 with TRBJ1-2; D is possibly TRBD1 (6 bases). Germline V gives CDR1 SQVTM, CDR2 ANQGSEA. CDR3 length: 13 amino acids. The V and J ends lost 6 bases and 5 bases respectively, with 16 bases between them. DNA of the CDR3: TGCAGCGTCCCGACAGCGCAGGGGTATGGCTACACCTTC. Translated: CSVPTAQGYGYTF. Based on the CDR3 plus reference TRBV29-1 and TRBJ1-2, the full variable domain is SAVISQKPSRDICQRGTSLTIQCQVDSQVTMMFWYRQQPGQSLTLIATANQGSEATYESGFVIDKFPISRPNLTFSTLTVSNMSPEDSSIYLCSVPTAQGYGYTFGSGTRLTVV.

The CDR3 coding sequence is TGTGCCAGCAGCTCATATTACAGGGGGCAAAATGAAAAACTGTTTTTT. Amino acids: CASSSYYRGQNEKLFF. The rearrangement joins TRBV5-6 to TRBJ1-4; 9 nucleotides line up with TRBD1. CDR3 size: 16 residues. CDR1 is SGHDT and CDR2 is YYEEEE in the germline V gene. V lost 3 bases to trimming and J lost 5 bases; unmatched junction nucleotides: 8.

The chain uses TRBV24-1 and TRBJ2-1, with 9 bases identical to TRBD1. Germline lookup yields CDR1 KGHDR and CDR2 SFDVKD. This CDR3 has 15 residues. With 4 bases clipped from V and 7 bases from J, the junction kept 7 bases outside the gene matches. CDR3 region: CATSDPGTGSNEQFF. Here the CDR3 DNA reads TGTGCCACCAGTGACCCAGGGACAGGGAGTAATGAGCAGTTCTTC.

The chain couples TRBV5-6 to TRBJ2-3; D is uncertain. Trimming cost V 0 bases and J 2 bases, with 7 bases left between them. The CDR3 consists of 14 residues. Germline V lookup: CDR1 SGHDT, CDR2 YYEEEE. The CDR3 region is CASSLVPNTDTQYF. The CDR3 nucleotides are TGTGCCAGCAGCTTGGTCCCTAACACAGATACGCAGTATTTT.

The rearrangement uses TRBV24-1 and TRBJ1-5; D is unclear. The germline CDR1 and CDR2 sequences are KGHDR and SFDVKD. Trimming removed 7 bases at V and 0 bases at J, with 9 bases between. This CDR3 spans 14 amino acids. This CDR3 reads CATSGAGSNQPQHF. The DNA for the CDR3 is TGTGCCACCAGCGGCGCGGGTAGCAATCAGCCCCAGCATTTT.

The J gene is TRBJ1-1, the V gene TRBV3-1 (or the pseudogene TRBV3-2), with 10 bases that match TRBD1. Germline loops: CDR1 LGHDT, CDR2 YNNKEL (reference sequence). The CDR3 contains 15 residues. The V gene end was trimmed by 4 bases and the J gene end by 5 bases; junction bases not matched to a gene: 7. The CDR3 sequence is CASSPRQGASTEAFF. CDR3 DNA: TGTGCCAGCAGCCCGAGACAGGGGGCTTCGACTGAAGCTTTCTTT.